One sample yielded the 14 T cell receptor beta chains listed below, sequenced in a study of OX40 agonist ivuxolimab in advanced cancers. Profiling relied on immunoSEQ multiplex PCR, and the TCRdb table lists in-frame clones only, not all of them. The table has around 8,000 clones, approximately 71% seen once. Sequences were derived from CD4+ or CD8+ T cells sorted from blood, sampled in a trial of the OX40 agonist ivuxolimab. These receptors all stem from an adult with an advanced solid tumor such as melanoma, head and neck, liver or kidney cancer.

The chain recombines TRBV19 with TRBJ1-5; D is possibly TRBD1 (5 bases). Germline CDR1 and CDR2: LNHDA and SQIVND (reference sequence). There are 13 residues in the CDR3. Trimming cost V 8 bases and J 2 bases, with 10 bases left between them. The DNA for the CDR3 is TGTGCCAGTCAGGTGGGGGGCAATCAGCCCCAGCATTTT. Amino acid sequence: CASQVGGNQPQHF.

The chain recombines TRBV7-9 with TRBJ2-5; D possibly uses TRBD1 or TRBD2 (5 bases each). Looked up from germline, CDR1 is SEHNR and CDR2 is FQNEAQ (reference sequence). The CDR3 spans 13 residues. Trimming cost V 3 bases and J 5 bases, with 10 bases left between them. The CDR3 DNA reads TGTGCCAGCAGCTTTAAAGGGGACGAGACCCAGTACTTC. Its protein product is CASSFKGDETQYF.

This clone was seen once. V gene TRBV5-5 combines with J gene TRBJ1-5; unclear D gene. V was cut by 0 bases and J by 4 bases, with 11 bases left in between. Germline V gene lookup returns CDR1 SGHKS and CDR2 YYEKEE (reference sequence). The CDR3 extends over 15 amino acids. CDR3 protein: CASSLAFRPNQPQHF. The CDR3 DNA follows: TGTGCCAGCAGCTTGGCTTTTCGGCCTAATCAGCCCCAGCATTTT.

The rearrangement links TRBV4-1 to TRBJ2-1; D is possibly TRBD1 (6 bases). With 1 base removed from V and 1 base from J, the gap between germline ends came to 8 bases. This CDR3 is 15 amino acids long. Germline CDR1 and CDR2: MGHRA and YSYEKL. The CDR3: CASSQVQGSYNEQFF. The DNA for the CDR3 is TGCGCCAGCAGCCAAGTCCAGGGGTCCTACAATGAGCAGTTCTTC.

CDR3 sequence reads: CASSLTPGQGREQYF. As DNA, the CDR3 is TGTGCCAGCAGCTTAACCCCGGGACAGGGGCGCGAGCAGTACTTC. This chain links TRBV7-6 with TRBJ2-5; 10 bases are shared with TRBD1. The end of the DNA fits TRBJ2-7 better, so the J call may be wrong. Germline values: CDR1 SGHVS, CDR2 FNYEAQ. CDR3 length: 15 amino acids.

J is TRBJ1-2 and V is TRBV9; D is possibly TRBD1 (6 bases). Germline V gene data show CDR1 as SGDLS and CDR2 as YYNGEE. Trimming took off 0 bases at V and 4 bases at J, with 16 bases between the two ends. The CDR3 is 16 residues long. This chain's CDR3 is CASSVDAGQGFYGYTF. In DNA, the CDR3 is TGTGCCAGCAGCGTAGACGCGGGACAAGGGTTCTATGGCTACACCTTC.

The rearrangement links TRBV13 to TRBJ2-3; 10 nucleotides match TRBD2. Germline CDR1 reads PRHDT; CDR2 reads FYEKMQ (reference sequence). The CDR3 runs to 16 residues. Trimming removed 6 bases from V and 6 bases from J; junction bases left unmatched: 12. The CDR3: CASSDLSGGPGDTQYF. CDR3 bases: TGTGCCAGCAGTGACCTTAGCGGGGGGCCGGGGGATACGCAGTATTTT.

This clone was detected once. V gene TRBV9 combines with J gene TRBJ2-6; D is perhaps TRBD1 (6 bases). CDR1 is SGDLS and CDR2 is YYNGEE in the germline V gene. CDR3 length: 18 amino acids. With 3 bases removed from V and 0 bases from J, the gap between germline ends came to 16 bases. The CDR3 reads CASSASGTGHSGANVLTF. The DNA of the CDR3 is TGTGCCAGCAGCGCGTCCGGGACGGGACACTCTGGGGCCAACGTCCTGACTTTC.

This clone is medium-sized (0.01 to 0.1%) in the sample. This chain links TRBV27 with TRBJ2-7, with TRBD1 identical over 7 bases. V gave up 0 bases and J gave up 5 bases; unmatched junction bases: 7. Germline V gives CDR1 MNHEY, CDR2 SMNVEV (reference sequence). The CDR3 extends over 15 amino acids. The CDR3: CASSLSEVGGHEQYF. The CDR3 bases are TGTGCCAGCAGTTTATCGGAGGTAGGGGGCCACGAGCAGTACTTC.

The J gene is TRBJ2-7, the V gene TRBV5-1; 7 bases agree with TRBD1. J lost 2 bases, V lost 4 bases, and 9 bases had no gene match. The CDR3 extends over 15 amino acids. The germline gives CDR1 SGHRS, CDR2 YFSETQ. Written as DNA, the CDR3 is TGCGCCAGCAGCCCCGCCGACAGGGACGCCTACGAGCAGTACTTC. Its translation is CASSPADRDAYEQYF.

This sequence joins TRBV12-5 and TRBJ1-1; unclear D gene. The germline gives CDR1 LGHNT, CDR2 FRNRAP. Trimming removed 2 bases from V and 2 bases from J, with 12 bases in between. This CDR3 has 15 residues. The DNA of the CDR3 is TGTGCTAGTGGTTTGTACGCACCGACAAACACTGAAGCTTTCTTT. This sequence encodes CASGLYAPTNTEAFF.

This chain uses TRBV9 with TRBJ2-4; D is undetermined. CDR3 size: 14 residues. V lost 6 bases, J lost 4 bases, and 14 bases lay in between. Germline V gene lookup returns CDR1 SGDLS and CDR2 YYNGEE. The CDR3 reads CASIPGRVKNIQYF. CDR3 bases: TGTGCCAGCATCCCAGGACGGGTGAAAAACATTCAGTACTTC.

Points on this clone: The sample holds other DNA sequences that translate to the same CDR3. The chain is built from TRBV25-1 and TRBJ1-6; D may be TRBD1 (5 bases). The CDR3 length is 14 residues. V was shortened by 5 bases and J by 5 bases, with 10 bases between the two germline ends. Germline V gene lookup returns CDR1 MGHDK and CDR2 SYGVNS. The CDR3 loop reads CASSWDRDNSPLHF. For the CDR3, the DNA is TGTGCCAGCAGTTGGGACCGAGATAATTCACCCCTCCACTTT.

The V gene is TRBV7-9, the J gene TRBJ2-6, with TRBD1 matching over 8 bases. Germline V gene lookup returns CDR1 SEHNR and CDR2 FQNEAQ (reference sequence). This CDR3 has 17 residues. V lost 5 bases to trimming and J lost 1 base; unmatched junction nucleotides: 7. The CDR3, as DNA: TGTGCCAGCAGCGTCTGGACAGGGAGGTCTGGGGCCAACGTCCTGACTTTC. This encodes CASSVWTGRSGANVLTF.